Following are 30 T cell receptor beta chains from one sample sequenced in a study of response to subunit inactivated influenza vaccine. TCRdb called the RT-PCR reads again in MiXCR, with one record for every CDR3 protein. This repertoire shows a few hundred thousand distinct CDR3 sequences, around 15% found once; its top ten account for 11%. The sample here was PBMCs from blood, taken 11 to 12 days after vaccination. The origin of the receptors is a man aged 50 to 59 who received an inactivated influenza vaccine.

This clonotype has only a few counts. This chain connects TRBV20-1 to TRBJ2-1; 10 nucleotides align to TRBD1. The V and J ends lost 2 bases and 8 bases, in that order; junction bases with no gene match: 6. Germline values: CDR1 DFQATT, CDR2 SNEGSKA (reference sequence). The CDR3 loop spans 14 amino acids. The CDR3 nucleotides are TGCAGTGCTAGAAAAGGACAGGGGGGCGATGAGCAGTTCTTC. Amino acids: CSARKGQGGDEQFF.

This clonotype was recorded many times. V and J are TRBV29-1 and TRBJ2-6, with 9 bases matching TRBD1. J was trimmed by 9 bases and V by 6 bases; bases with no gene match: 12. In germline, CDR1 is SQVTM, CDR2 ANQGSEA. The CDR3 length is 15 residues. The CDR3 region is CSVTLPGQGINVLTF. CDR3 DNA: TGCAGCGTAACCCTCCCGGGACAGGGAATCAACGTCCTGACTTTC.

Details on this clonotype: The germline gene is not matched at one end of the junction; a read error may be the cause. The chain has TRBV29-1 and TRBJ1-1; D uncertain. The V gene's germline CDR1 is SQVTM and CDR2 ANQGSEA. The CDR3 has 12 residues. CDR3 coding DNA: TGCAGCGTTGAAGATCGGACGGCGGCGATAATCTTT. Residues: CSVEDRTAAIIF.

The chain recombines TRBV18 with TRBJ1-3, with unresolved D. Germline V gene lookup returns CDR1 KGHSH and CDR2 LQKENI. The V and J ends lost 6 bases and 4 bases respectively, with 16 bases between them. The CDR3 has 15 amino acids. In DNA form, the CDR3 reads TGTGCCAGCTCTCTCGGGCCCCTCCTGGGAAACACCATATATTTT. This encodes CASSLGPLLGNTIYF. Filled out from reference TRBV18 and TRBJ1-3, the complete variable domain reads NAGVMQNPRHLVRRRGQEARLRCSPMKGHSHVYWYRQLPEEGLKFMVYLQKENIIDESGMPKERFSAEFPKEGPSILRIQQVVRGDSAAYFCASSLGPLLGNTIYFGEGSWLTVV.

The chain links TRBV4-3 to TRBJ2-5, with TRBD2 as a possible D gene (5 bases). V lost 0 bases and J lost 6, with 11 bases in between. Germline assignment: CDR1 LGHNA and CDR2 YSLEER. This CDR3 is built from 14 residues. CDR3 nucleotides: TGCGCCAGCAGCCAAGATGTGAGCGGACAGACCCAGTACTTC. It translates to CASSQDVSGQTQYF.

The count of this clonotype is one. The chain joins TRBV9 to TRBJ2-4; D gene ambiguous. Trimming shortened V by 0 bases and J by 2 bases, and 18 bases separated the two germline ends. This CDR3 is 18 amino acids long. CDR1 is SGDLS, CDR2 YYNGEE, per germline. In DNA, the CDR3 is TGTGCCAGCAGCGTAGCTACGGTGCCCCTAGATCCCAAAAACATTCAGTACTTC. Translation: CASSVATVPLDPKNIQYF.

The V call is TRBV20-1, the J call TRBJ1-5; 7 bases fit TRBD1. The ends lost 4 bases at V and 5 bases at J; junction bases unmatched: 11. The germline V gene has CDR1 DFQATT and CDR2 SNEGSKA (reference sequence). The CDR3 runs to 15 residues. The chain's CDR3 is CSATRQGQNYQPQHF. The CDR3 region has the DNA TGCAGTGCTACCCGACAGGGTCAAAACTATCAGCCCCAGCATTTT.

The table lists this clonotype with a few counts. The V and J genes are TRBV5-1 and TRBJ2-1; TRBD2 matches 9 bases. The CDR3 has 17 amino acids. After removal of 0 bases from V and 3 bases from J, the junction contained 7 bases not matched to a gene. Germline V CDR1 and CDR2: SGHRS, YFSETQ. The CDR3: CASSLGSSGTHYNEQFF. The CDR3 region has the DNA TGCGCCAGCAGCTTGGGTTCTAGCGGGACGCACTACAATGAGCAGTTCTTC.

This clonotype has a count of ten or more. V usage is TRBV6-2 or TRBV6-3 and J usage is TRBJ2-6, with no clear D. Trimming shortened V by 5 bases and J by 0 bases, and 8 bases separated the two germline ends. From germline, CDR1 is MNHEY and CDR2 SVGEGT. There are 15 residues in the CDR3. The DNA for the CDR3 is TGTGCCAGCAGTACATCTAACTCTGGGGCCAACGTCCTGACTTTC. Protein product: CASSTSNSGANVLTF.

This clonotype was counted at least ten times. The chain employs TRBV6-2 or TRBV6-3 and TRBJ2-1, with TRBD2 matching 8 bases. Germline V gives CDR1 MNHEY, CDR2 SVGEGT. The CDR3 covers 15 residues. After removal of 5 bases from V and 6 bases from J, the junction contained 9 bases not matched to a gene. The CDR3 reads CASSSGSGWGNEQFF. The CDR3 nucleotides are TGTGCCAGCAGTAGCGGGAGTGGTTGGGGCAATGAGCAGTTCTTC.

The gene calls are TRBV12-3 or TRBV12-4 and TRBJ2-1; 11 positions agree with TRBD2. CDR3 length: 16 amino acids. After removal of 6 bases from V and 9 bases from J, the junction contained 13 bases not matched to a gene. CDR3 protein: CASSYISGRAGGEQFF. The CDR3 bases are TGTGCCAGCAGCTATATTAGCGGGAGGGCCGGTGGTGAGCAGTTCTTC.

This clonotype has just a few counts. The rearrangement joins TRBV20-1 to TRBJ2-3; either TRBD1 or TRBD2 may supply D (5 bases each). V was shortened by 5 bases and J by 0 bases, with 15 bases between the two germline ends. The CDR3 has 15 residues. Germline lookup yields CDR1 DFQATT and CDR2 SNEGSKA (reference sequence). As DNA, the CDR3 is TGCAGTGCTGGGGGACGGCTAGCAAGCACAGATACGCAGTATTTT. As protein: CSAGGRLASTDTQYF.

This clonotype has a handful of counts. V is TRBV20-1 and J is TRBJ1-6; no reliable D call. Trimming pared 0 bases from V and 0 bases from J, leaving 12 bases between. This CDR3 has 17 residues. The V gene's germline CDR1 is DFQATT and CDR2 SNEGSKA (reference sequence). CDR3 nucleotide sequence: TGCAGTGCTAGAGATGCGCAGACCAGCTCCTATAATTCACCCCTCCACTTT. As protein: CSARDAQTSSYNSPLHF.

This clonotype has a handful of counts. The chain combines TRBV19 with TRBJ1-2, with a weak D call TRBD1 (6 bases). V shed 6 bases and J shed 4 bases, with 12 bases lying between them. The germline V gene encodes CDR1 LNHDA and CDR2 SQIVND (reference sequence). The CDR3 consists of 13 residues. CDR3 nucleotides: TGTGCCAGTAGCAACAGGGACCTCTATGGCTACACCTTC. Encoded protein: CASSNRDLYGYTF. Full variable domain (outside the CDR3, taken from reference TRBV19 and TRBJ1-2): DGGITQSPKYLFRKEGQNVTLSCEQNLNHDAMYWYRQDPGQGLRLIYYSQIVNDFQKGDIAEGYSVSREKKESFPLTVTSAQKNPTAFYLCASSNRDLYGYTFGSGTRLTVV.

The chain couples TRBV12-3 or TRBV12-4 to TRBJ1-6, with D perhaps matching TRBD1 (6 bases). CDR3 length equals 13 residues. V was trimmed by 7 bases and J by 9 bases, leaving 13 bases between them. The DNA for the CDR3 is TGTGCCAGCACCCCTGGGACAAGTTCACCCCTCCACTTT. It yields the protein CASTPGTSSPLHF.

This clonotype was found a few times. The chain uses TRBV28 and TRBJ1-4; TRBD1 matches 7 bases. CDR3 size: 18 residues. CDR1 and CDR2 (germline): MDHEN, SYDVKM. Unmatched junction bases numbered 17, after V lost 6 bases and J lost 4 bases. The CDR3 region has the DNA TGTGCCAGCAGCTCTCTACTCGACCGGGGACAGCATAATGAAAAACTGTTTTTT. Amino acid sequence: CASSSLLDRGQHNEKLFF.

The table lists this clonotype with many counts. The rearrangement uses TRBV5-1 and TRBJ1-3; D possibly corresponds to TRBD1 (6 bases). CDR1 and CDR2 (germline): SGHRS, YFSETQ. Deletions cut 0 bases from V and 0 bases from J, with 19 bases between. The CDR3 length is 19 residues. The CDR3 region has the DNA TGCGCCAGCAGCTTGGTGGTGACGACAGGATCCGCCTCTGGAAACACCATATATTTT. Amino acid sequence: CASSLVVTTGSASGNTIYF.

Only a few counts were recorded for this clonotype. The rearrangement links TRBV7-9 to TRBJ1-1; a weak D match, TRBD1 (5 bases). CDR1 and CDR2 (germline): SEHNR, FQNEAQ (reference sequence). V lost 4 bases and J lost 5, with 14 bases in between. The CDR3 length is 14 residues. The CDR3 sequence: CASSSRDGLTEAFF. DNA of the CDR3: TGTGCCAGCAGCTCCCGGGACGGCCTAACTGAAGCTTTCTTT.

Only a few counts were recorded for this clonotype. The CDR3 sequence: CASSTDTSGSYEQYF. The CDR3 nucleotides are TGTGCCAGCAGCACCGATACTAGCGGGAGCTACGAGCAGTACTTC. The gene calls are TRBV7-2 and TRBJ2-7; 11 positions match TRBD2. CDR3 length: 15 residues. V shed 5 bases and J 3 bases; nucleotides not matched to a gene: 6. Germline-derived CDR1 and CDR2 are SGHTA and FQGNSA.

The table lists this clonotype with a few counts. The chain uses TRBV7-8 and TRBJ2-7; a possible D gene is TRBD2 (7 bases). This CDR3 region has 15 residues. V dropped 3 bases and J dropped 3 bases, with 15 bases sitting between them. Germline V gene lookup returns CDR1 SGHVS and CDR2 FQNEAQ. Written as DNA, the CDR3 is TGTGCCAGCAGCTTTGGGAGGGGGGGATACTACGAGCAGTACTTC. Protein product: CASSFGRGGYYEQYF.

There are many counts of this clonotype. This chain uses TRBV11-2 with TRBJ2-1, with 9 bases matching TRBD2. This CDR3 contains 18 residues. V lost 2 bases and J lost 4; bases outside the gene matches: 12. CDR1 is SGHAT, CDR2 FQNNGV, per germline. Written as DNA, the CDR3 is TGTGCCAGCAGCTTAAAGGAGGTGGTCCTAGCGGGGTACAATGAGCAGTTCTTC. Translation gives CASSLKEVVLAGYNEQFF. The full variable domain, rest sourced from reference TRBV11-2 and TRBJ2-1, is EAGVAQSPRYKIIEKRQSVAFWCNPISGHATLYWYQQILGQGPKLLIQFQNNGVVDDSQLPKDRFSAERLKGVDSTLKIQPAKLEDSAVYLCASSLKEVVLAGYNEQFFGPGTRLTVL.

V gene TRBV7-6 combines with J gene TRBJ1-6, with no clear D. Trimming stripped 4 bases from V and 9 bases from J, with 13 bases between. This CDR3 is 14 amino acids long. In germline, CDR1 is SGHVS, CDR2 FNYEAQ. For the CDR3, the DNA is TGTGCCAGCAGCTATTTCGGAGAGACTTCACCCCTCCACTTT. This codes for CASSYFGETSPLHF. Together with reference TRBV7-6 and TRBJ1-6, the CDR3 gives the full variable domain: GAGVSQSPRYKVTKRGQDVALRCDPISGHVSLYWYRQALGQGPEFLTYFNYEAQQDKSGLPNDRFSAERPEGSISTLTIQRTEQRDSAMYRCASSYFGETSPLHFGNGTRLTVT.

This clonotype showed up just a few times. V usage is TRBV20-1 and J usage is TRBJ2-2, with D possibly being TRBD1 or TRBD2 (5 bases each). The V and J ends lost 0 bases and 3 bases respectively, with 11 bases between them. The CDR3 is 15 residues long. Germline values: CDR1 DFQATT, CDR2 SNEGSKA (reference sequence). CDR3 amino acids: CSARDGRGHTGELFF. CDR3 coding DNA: TGCAGTGCTAGAGATGGCCGGGGCCACACCGGGGAGCTGTTTTTT.

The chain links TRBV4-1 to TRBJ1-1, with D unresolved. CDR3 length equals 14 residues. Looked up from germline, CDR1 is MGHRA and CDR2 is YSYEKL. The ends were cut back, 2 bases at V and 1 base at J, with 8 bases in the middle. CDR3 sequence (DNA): TGCGCCAGCAGCCAAATGGCGAAGAACACTGAAGCTTTCTTT. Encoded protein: CASSQMAKNTEAFF.

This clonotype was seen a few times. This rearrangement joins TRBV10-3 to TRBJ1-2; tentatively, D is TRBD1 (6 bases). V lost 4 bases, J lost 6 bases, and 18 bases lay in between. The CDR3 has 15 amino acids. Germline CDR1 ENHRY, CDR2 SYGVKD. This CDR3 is CAISVSGTMDDGYTF. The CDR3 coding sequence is TGTGCCATCAGTGTTTCCGGGACAATGGACGATGGCTACACCTTC.

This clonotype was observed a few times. The chain's CDR3 is CASSPKNEQYF. The CDR3 region has the DNA TGTGCCAGCTCACCAAAGAACGAGCAGTACTTC. The chain joins TRBV18 to TRBJ2-7; D uncertain. Deletions cut 2 bases from V and 5 bases from J, with 4 bases between. From germline, CDR1 is KGHSH and CDR2 LQKENI. The CDR3 is 11 residues long.

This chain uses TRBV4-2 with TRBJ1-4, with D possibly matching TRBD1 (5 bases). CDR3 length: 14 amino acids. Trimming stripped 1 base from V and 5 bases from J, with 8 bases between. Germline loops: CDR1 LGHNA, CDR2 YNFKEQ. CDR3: CASSQVRGNEKLFF. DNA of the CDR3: TGTGCCAGCAGCCAAGTCCGGGGGAATGAAAAACTGTTTTTT.

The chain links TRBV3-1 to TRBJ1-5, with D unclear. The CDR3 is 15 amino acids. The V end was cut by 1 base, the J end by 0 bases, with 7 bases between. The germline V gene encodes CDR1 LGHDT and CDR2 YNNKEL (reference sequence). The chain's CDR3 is CASSQARGSNQPQHF. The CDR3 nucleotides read TGTGCCAGCAGCCAAGCTCGAGGTAGCAATCAGCCCCAGCATTTT.

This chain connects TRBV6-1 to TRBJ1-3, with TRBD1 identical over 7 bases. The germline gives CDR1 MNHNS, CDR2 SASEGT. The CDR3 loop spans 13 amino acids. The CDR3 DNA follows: TGTGCTTACCGGGACAGCTCTGGAAACACCATATATTTT. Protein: CAYRDSSGNTIYF.

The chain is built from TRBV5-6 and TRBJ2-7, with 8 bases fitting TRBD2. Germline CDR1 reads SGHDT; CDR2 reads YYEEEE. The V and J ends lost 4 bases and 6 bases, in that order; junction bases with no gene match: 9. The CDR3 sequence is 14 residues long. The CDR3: CASSIGTSGLEQYF. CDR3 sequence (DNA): TGTGCCAGCAGCATCGGGACTAGTGGGCTCGAGCAGTACTTC.